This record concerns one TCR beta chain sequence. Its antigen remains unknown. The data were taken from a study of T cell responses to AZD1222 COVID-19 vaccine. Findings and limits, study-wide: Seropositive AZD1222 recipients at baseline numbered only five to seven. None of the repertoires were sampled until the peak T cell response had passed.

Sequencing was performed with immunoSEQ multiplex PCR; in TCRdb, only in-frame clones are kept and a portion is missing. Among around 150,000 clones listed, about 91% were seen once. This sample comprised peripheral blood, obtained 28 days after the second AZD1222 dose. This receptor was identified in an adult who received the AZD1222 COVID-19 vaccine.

The CDR3 DNA sequence: TGTGCCAGCAGCAAAGCTGAGGAAACCACTGAAGCTTTCTTT. It codes for CASSKAEETTEAFF. The V and J genes are TRBV21-1 and TRBJ1-1. TRBV21-1 is noted as a pseudogene. This CDR3 contains 14 residues.